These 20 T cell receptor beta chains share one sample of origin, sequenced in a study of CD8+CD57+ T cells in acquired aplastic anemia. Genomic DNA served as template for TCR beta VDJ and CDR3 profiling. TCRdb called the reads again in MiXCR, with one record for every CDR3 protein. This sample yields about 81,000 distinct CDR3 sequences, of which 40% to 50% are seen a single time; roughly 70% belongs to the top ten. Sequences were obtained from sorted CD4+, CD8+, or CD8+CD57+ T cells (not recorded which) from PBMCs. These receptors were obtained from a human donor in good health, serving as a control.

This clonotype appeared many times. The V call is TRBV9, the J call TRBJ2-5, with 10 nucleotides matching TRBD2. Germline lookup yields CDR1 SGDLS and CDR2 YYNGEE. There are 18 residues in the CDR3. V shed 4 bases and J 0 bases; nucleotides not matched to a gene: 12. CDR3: CASSTPDTSGEYQETQYF. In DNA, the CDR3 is TGTGCCAGCAGCACACCCGACACTAGCGGGGAATACCAAGAGACCCAGTACTTC.

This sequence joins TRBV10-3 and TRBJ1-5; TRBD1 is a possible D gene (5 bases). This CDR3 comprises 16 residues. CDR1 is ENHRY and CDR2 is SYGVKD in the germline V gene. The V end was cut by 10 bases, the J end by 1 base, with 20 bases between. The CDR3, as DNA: TGTGCCACTCGGATAGACAGCGGCTCAAGCAATCAGCCCCAGCATTTT. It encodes CATRIDSGSSNQPQHF.

CDR3: CASSQRPRYNEQFF. In DNA form, the CDR3 reads TGTGCCAGTAGTCAGCGGCCCAGGTACAATGAGCAGTTCTTC. J is TRBJ2-1 and V is TRBV19, with a tentative D call TRBD2 (5 bases). V was pared by 5 bases and J by 4 bases, with 12 bases between. The CDR3 consists of 14 residues. Germline V lookup: CDR1 LNHDA, CDR2 SQIVND (reference sequence). Supplemented by reference TRBV19 and TRBJ2-1, the full variable domain reads DGGITQSPKYLFRKEGQNVTLSCEQNLNHDAMYWYRQDPGQGLRLIYYSQIVNDFQKGDIAEGYSVSREKKESFPLTVTSAQKNPTAFYLCASSQRPRYNEQFFGPGTRLTVL.

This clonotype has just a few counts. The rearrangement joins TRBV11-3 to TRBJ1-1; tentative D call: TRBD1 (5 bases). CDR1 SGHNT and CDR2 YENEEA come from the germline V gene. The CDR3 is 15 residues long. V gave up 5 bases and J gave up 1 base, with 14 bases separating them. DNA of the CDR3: TGTGCCAGCAGCGCCCGGAAGGGGCCGAACACTGAAGCTTTCTTT. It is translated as CASSARKGPNTEAFF. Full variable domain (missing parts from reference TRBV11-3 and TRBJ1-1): EAGVVQSPRYKIIEKKQPVAFWCNPISGHNTLYWYLQNLGQGPELLIRYENEEAVDDSQLPKDRFSAERLKGVDSTLKIQPAELGDSAVYLCASSARKGPNTEAFFGQGTRLTVV.

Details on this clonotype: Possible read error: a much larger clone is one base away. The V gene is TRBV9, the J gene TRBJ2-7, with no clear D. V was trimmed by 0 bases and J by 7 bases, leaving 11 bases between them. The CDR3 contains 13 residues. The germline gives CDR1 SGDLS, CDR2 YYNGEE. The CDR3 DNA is TGTGCCAGCAGCGTAGAAGCCTGGGGTGAGCAGTACTTC. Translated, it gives CASSVEAWGEQYF.

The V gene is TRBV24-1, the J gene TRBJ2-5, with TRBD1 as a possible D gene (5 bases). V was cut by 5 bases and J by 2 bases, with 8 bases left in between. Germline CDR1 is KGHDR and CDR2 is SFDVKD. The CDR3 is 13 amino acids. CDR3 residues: CATSVPGQETQYF. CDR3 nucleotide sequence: TGTGCCACCAGTGTACCAGGGCAAGAGACCCAGTACTTC.

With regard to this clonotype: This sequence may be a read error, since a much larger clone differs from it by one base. The DNA for the CDR3 is TGTGCCAGCAGCGCCCGGGCTACCTCTGGAAACGCCATATATTTT. It codes for CASSARATSGNAIYF. The chain uses TRBV9 and TRBJ1-3; D is ambiguous. The CDR3 covers 15 residues. The germline V gene encodes CDR1 SGDLS and CDR2 YYNGEE.

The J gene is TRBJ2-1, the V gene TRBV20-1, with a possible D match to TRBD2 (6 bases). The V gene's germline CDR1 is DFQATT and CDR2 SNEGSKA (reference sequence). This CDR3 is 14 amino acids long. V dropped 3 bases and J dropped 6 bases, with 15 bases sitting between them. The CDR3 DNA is TGCAGTGCTAGTGGGAGGCGGGAATTCAATGAGCAGTTCTTC. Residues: CSASGRREFNEQFF.

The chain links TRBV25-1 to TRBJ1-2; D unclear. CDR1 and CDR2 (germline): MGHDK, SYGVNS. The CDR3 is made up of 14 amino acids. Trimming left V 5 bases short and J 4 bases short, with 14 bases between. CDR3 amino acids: CASSPRGNSYGYTF. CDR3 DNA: TGTGCCAGCAGTCCCCGAGGCAACTCCTATGGCTACACCTTC.

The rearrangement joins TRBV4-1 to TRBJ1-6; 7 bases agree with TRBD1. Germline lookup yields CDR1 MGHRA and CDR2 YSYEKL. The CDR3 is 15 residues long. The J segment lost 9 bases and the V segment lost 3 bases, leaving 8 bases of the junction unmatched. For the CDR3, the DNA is TGCGCCAGCAGCCAGGTTCGGGACAGAGGTTCACCCCTCCACTTT. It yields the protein CASSQVRDRGSPLHF.

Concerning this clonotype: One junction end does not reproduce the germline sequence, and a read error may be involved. As DNA, the CDR3 is TGTGCTAGCAGCATCAGCGGGGGGGCGGCCTACGAGCAGTACTTC. Translated: CASSISGGAAYEQYF. The V and J genes are TRBV25-1 and TRBJ2-7; 10 positions agree with TRBD2. The CDR3 is 15 residues long. From germline, CDR1 is MGHDK and CDR2 SYGVNS.

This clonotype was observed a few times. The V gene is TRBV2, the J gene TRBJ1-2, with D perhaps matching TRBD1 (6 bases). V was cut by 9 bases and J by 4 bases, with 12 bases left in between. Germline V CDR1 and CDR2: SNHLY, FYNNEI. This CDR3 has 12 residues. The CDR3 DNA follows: TGTGCCAGAGAGACAGGAACCTATGGCTACACCTTC. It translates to CARETGTYGYTF. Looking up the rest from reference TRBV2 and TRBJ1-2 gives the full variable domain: EPEVTQTPSHQVTQMGQEVILRCVPISNHLYFYWYRQILGQKVEFLVSFYNNEISEKSEIFDDQFSVERPDGSNFTLKIRSTKLEDSAMYFCARETGTYGYTFGSGTRLTVV.

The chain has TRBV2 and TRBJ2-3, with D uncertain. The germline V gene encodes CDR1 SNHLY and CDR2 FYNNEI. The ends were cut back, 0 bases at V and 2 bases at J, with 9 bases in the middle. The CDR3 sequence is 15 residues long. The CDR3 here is CASSEALVSTDTQYF. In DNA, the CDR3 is TGTGCCAGCAGTGAAGCCTTAGTCTCCACAGATACGCAGTATTTT. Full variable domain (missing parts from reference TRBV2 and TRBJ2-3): EPEVTQTPSHQVTQMGQEVILRCVPISNHLYFYWYRQILGQKVEFLVSFYNNEISEKSEIFDDQFSVERPDGSNFTLKIRSTKLEDSAMYFCASSEALVSTDTQYFGPGTRLTVL.

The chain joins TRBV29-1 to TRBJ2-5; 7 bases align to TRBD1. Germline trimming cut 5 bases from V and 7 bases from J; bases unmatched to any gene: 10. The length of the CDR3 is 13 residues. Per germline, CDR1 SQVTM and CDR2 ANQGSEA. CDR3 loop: CSVNRDRQGTQYF. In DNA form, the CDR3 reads TGCAGCGTTAATCGGGACAGACAGGGGACCCAGTACTTC. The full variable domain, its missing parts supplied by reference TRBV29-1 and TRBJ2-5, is SAVISQKPSRDICQRGTSLTIQCQVDSQVTMMFWYRQQPGQSLTLIATANQGSEATYESGFVIDKFPISRPNLTFSTLTVSNMSPEDSSIYLCSVNRDRQGTQYFGPGTRLLVL.

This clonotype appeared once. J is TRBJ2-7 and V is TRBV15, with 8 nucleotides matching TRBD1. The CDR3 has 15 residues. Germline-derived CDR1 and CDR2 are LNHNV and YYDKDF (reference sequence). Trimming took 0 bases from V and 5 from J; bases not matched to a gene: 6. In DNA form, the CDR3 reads TGTGCCACCAGCAGAGACAGGGGGCTTAGAAACGAGCAGTACTTC. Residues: CATSRDRGLRNEQYF.

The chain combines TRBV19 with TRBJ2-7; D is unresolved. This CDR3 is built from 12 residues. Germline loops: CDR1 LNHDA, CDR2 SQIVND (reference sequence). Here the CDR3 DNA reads TGTGCTAGAACCCCGACGAGGTACGAGCAGTACTTC. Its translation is CARTPTRYEQYF.

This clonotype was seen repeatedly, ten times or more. The CDR3 loop reads CSAPNTHQGTDGYTF. The CDR3 nucleotides read TGCAGTGCTCCAAATACACATCAGGGAACGGATGGCTACACCTTC. The V gene is TRBV20-1, the J gene TRBJ1-2; D possibly corresponds to TRBD1 (5 bases). Germline CDR1 and CDR2: DFQATT and SNEGSKA (reference sequence). This CDR3 has 15 amino acids. V lost 5 bases to trimming and J lost 6 bases, with 22 bases between them.

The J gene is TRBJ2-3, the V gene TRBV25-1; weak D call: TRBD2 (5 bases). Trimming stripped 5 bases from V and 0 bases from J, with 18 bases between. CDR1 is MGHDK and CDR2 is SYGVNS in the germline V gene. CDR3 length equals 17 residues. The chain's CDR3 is CASSLGPGVGSTDTQYF. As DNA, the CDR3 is TGTGCCAGCAGTTTAGGGCCCGGGGTCGGAAGCACAGATACGCAGTATTTT.

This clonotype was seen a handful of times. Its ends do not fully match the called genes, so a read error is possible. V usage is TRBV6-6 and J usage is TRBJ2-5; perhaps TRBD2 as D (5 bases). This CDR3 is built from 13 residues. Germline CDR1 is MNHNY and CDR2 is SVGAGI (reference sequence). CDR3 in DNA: TGTGGCAGCGATCCGGGAACCCAAGAGACCCAGTACTTC. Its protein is CGSDPGTQETQYF.

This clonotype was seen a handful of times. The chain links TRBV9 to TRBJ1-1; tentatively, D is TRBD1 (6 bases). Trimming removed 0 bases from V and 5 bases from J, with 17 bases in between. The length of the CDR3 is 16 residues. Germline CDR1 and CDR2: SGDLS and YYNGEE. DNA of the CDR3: TGTGCCAGCAGCGTAGGGGGGCCTAGAGGGGTGACTGAAGCTTTCTTT. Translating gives CASSVGGPRGVTEAFF. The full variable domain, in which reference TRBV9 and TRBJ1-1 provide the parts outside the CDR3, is DSGVTQTPKHLITATGQRVTLRCSPRSGDLSVYWYQQSLDQGLQFLIQYYNGEERAKGNILERFSAQQFPDLHSELNLSSLELGDSALYFCASSVGGPRGVTEAFFGQGTRLTVV.